This T cell receptor beta chain emerged from a study of vaccination and CD4 T cells after COVID-19. The Oncomine TCR Beta short-read assay was applied to DNA of cultured CD4+ T cells. Once CD4+ T cells had been cultured, genomic DNA was extracted from them. TCRdb itself ran the PCR reads through MiXCR, one entry per CDR3 protein. Here the sample spans under 8,500 distinct CDR3 sequences, roughly 30% being singletons. Germline V gene lookup returns CDR1 SGHTA and CDR2 FQGNSA. The V end was cut by 1 base, the J end by 0 bases, with 13 bases between. The CDR3 covers 18 residues. This clonotype was picked up a small number of times. The antigen is unknown. The treatment denotes: 10-day PBMC culture with coronavirus spike peptide pools or control peptides (ViraFEST assay). An unexposed donor provided the CD4+ T cells, which were collected before the COVID-19 pandemic (2011-2018).

The genes are TRBV7-2 and TRBJ2-6; D could derive from TRBD1 or TRBD2 (5 bases each). Specimen: CD4+ T cells from blood, cultured in vitro. This clonotype was sampled from a human donor in good health. Here the CDR3 DNA reads TGTGCCAGCAGCTTAGGTGGTGGGACCAACTCTGGGGCCAACGTCCTGACTTTC. This codes for CASSLGGGTNSGANVLTF.